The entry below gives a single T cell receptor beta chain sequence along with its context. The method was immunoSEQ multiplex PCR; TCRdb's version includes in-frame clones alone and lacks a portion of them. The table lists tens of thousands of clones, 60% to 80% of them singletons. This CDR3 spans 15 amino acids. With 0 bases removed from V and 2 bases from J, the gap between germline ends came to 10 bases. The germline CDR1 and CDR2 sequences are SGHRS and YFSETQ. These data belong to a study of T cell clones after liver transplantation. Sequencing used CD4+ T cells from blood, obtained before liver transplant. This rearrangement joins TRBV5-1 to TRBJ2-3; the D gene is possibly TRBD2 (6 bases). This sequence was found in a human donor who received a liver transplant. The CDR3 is CASSLEGGATDTQYF. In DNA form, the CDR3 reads TGCGCCAGCAGCTTGGAAGGCGGGGCCACAGATACGCAGTATTTT.